These 4 T cell receptor beta chains were all obtained from the same sample, sequenced in a study of blood T cells in healthy people across ages. PCR was performed a second time for about 7 to 11 cycles using a sample-barcoded 5' primer and a J-beta primer mix. In TCRdb, the 5' RACE reads were re-called with MiXCR into one record per CDR3 protein. The sample includes about 1.7 million distinct CDR3 sequences, 25% to 30% seen only once; the top ten take approximately 7.7%. Sample: blood. Receptors were obtained from a woman in her 30s in good health.

The chain employs TRBV2 and TRBJ1-6, with D possibly being TRBD1 (5 bases). The CDR3 spans 13 residues. Trimming pared 6 bases from V and 9 bases from J, leaving 12 bases between. Germline V gene lookup returns CDR1 SNHLY and CDR2 FYNNEI. The CDR3 nucleotides read TGTGCCAGCAGCGGGACGGTGGGTTCACCCCTCCACTTT. The encoded protein is CASSGTVGSPLHF.

As regards this clonotype: A much larger clone lies a single base off, so this may be a read error. This chain uses TRBV10-3 with TRBJ2-7, with 10 bases that match TRBD2. Germline values: CDR1 ENHRY, CDR2 SYGVKD. This CDR3 has 14 amino acids. The CDR3 region is CAVSSSGSSYEQYF. Here the CDR3 DNA reads TGTGCCGTCAGCTCTAGCGGGAGCTCCTACGAGCAGTACTTC.

This clonotype was seen more than once but under ten times. The V gene is TRBV4-2, the J gene TRBJ1-4, with D possibly TRBD1 on 6 matching bases. The V end was cut by 4 bases, the J end by 4 bases, with 13 bases between. CDR1 is LGHNA and CDR2 is YNFKEQ in the germline V gene. The CDR3 sequence is 15 residues long. CDR3 coding DNA: TGTGCCAGCAGCCCCGAGGGGGGCCTTAATGAAAAACTGTTTTTT. Translation: CASSPEGGLNEKLFF.

This clonotype has only a few counts. The V and J genes are TRBV20-1 and TRBJ1-1; no clear D gene. Germline values: CDR1 DFQATT, CDR2 SNEGSKA (reference sequence). Trimming removed 3 bases from V and 1 base from J, with 9 bases in between. This CDR3 has 13 amino acids. The CDR3 sequence is CSAREVSNTEAFF. The DNA of the CDR3 is TGCAGTGCTAGGGAGGTTTCGAACACTGAAGCTTTCTTT.